This paragraph reports one T cell receptor (beta chain). The data are from a study of blood T cell repertoires in COVID-19. Method: immunoSEQ multiplex PCR; TCRdb's copy keeps in-frame clones and lacks some. The profile shows 140,000 or so clones, approximately 86% of them singletons. Germline V gene data show CDR1 as SGHNT and CDR2 as YYREEE (reference sequence). The CDR3 covers 17 residues. Trimming left V 4 bases short and J 7 bases short, with 26 bases between. Sequencing used peripheral blood. This TCR was recovered from a woman between 45 and 65 years old with acute or convalescent COVID-19. The chain is built from TRBV5-4 and TRBJ2-5; D is perhaps TRBD1 (6 bases). The CDR3 region is CASSPPQQGSRKGTQYF. The DNA of the CDR3 is TGTGCCAGCAGCCCGCCTCAACAGGGAAGTAGGAAGGGGACCCAGTACTTC.